This T cell receptor (beta chain) was identified in a study of radiotherapy plus CTLA-4 blockade in lung cancer. About the research overall: Disease control was achieved by 31% of patients, and objective responses by less than 20%. Study observations and caveats: After treatment with radiotherapy plus ipilimumab, TCR clones that came from the tumor expanded in blood. Dynamics of early blood T cell clones, together with interferon-beta, were reportedly the best predictors of response.

Generated by immunoSEQ multiplex PCR, the TCRdb table keeps only in-frame clones and is missing some. The sample contains about 25,000 clones, approximately 70% of which appear only once. In the case of this clone: Its antigen is unknown.

The CDR3 covers 16 residues. V was pared by 3 bases and J by 2 bases, with 16 bases between. CDR1 is WNHNN, CDR2 SYGVQD, per germline (reference sequence). With ipilimumab providing CTLA-4 blockade, focal radiation was administered to patients who had chemo-refractory metastatic non-small-cell lung cancer. Material: peripheral blood, obtained from a patient treated with radiotherapy plus ipilimumab. V and J are TRBV10-1 and TRBJ1-2; D possibly corresponds to TRBD1 (5 bases). The sequence was obtained from a human donor with non-small cell lung cancer who had stable disease on radiotherapy plus ipilimumab. CDR3: CASSDSITGPNYGYTF. The CDR3, as DNA: TGCGCCAGCAGTGATTCAATCACAGGCCCCAACTATGGCTACACCTTC.